Sequencing of this TCR beta chain was carried out in a study of blood T cell repertoires in COVID-19. Participants, about 18 to 90 years old, spanned approximately 25 US areas. Participants' own reports of clinical history determined their cohort assignment. The CDR3 covers 14 residues. The V gene's germline CDR1 is SQVTM and CDR2 ANQGSEA. Unmatched junction bases numbered 7, after V lost 4 bases and J lost 5 bases. Per the original methods: Estimates of nucleated cell counts were drawn from the amplification of reference gene primers. Generated by immunoSEQ multiplex PCR, the TCRdb table keeps only in-frame clones and is missing some. That table gives V, J and clone size, and the DNA gave D and trimming. The table shows some 360,000 clones, with roughly 90% occurring only once.

The chain joins TRBV29-1 to TRBJ1-5, with 8 nucleotides matching TRBD1. The sequenced material came from PBMCs or T cells enriched from blood (not recorded which). This sequence was found in a woman in her twenties or thirties who had been exposed to COVID-19. The CDR3 DNA reads TGCAGCGTTGCGTCCGGGACAGGTCATCAGCCCCAGCATTTT. Residues: CSVASGTGHQPQHF.